This T cell receptor beta chain was obtained from a study of a mutant IDH1 vaccine in newly diagnosed glioma. The CDR3 has 14 residues. The ends were cut back, 4 bases at V and 3 bases at J, with 12 bases in the middle. CDR1 is MNHEY, CDR2 SVGAGI, per germline. Sequencing used immunoSEQ multiplex PCR; TCRdb keeps in-frame clones, though not all of them. The table lists about 51,000 clones, 78% of them singletons, with 1.5% to 2% in the top ten. A note on this clone: The antigen is undetermined.

Stated time point: week 5, during vaccination. Vaccinated patients received 300 ug of mutant IDH1 20-mer peptide per dose, with topical imiquimod. This specimen was PBMCs, taken from a glioma patient whose treatment included an IDH1 peptide vaccine. This sequence joins TRBV6-5 and TRBJ1-1; D is perhaps TRBD1 (6 bases). The sequence was collected from a woman aged 40 to 55 with glioma. CDR3 DNA: TGTGCCAGCAGTTCCCACAGGGCAGACACTGAAGCTTTCTTT. Translating gives CASSSHRADTEAFF.